This T cell receptor (beta chain) stems from a study of CD8 T cells in Susac syndrome. Trimming removed 0 bases at V and 2 bases at J, with 14 bases between. Germline CDR1 reads SGHRS; CDR2 reads YFSETQ. This CDR3 has 16 residues. This clonotype was seen only a few times. From blood CD8+ and CD4+ T cells, TCR beta sequences were generated. Random hexamers were used to reverse transcribe an amount of roughly 0.45 to 1 ug RNA. TCRdb processed the immunoSEQ multiplex PCR reads anew with MiXCR; each CDR3 protein has one entry. This table has approximately 100,000 distinct CDR3 sequences, 92% appearing once.

This receptor was identified in a human donor in good health. Source material: CD4+ T cells from PBMCs. The chain carries TRBV5-1 and TRBJ1-1; D might be TRBD1 (6 bases). This CDR3 reads CASSLARGVGNTEAFF. CDR3 DNA: TGCGCCAGCAGCTTGGCTAGGGGGGTAGGAAACACTGAAGCTTTCTTT.